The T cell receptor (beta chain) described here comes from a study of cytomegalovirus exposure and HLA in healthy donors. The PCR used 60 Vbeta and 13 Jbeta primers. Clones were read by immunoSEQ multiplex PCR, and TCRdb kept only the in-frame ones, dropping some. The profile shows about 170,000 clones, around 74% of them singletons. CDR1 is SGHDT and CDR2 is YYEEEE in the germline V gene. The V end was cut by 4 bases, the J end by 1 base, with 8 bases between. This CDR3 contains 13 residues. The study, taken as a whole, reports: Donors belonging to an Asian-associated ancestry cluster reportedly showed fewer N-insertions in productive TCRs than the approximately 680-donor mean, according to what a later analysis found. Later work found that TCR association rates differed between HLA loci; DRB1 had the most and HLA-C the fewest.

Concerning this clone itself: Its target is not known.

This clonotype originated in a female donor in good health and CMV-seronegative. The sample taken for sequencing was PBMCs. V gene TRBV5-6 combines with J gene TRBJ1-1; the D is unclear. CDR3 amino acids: CASSPGGNTEAFF. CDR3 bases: TGTGCCAGCAGCCCGGGAGGGAACACTGAAGCTTTCTTT. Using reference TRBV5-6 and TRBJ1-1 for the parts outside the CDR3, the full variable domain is DAGVTQSPTHLIKTRGQQVTLRCSPKSGHDTVSWYQQALGQGPQFIFQYYEEEERQRGNFPDRFSGHQFPNYSSELNVNALLLGDSALYLCASSPGGNTEAFFGQGTRLTVV.